A selection of T cell receptor beta chains follows, all from one sample in a study of T cells in Graves' hyperthyroidism and ophthalmopathy. TCRdb re-called the multiplex PCR reads through MiXCR, storing one row per CDR3 protein. The sample holds about 510,000 distinct CDR3 sequences, around 13% seen once. The sequenced sample consisted of blood. The receptors derive from a woman aged 35 to 49 with Graves' hyperthyroidism. Both conserved end residues are part of each CDR3. D genes are given only for firm matches. For some rows the clone size is stated as once, few or many, or as a class when expanded; others skip it.

clone_size: many
d_call: -
j_call: TRBJ2-2
v_call: TRBV28
cdr3_nt: TGTGCCAGCACCCGGTCAGACACCGGGGAGCTGTTTTTT
cdr3_aa: CASTRSDTGELFF

clone_size: many
d_call: TRBD1
j_call: TRBJ1-1
v_call: TRBV3-1
cdr3_nt: TGTGCCAGCAGCCAGATTACTCTTACAGGGGGCGAAGAAGCTTTCTTT
cdr3_aa: CASSQITLTGGEEAFF

clone_size: few
d_call: TRBD1
j_call: TRBJ2-5
v_call: TRBV19
cdr3_nt: TGTGCCAGTAGTCCTACAGGGGTGATTGGCGAGACCCAGTACTTC
cdr3_aa: CASSPTGVIGETQYF

clone_size: many
d_call: -
j_call: TRBJ2-5
v_call: TRBV5-1
cdr3_nt: TGCGCCAGCAGCTTGAATGGTTATAGAGAGACCCAGTACTTC
cdr3_aa: CASSLNGYRETQYF

clone_size: few
d_call: -
j_call: TRBJ1-4
v_call: TRBV19
cdr3_nt: TGTGCCAGTAGTCAGGGACCCGGGAATGAAAAACTGTTTTTT
cdr3_aa: CASSQGPGNEKLFF

clone_size: few
d_call: TRBD2
j_call: TRBJ2-3
v_call: TRBV4-1
cdr3_nt: TGCGCCAGCAGTAACTTAGCGCTAGCGGGAGCCGCAGATACGCAGTATTTT
cdr3_aa: CASSNLALAGAADTQYF

clone_size: -
d_call: TRBD2
j_call: TRBJ2-1
v_call: TRBV28
cdr3_nt: TGTGCCAGCAGCCTATTTGTTAGTAGCGGGAGATCAAATGAGCAGTTCTTC
cdr3_aa: CASSLFVSSGRSNEQFF

clone_size: many
d_call: -
j_call: TRBJ2-7
v_call: TRBV6-1
cdr3_nt: TGTGCCAGCAGTGACCTGGCAGGCCCCTACGAGCAGTACTTC
cdr3_aa: CASSDLAGPYEQYF

clone_size: many
d_call: -
j_call: TRBJ2-2
v_call: TRBV5-1
cdr3_nt: TGCGCCAGCAGCTTAACGGTTATGAACACCGGGGAGCTGTTTTTT
cdr3_aa: CASSLTVMNTGELFF

clone_size: -
d_call: -
j_call: TRBJ2-1
v_call: TRBV5-1
cdr3_nt: TGCGCCAGCAGCTTGGACAGGGCGACTACCAATGAGCAGTTCTTC
cdr3_aa: CASSLDRATTNEQFF

clone_size: -
d_call: TRBD2
j_call: TRBJ2-5
v_call: TRBV6-1
cdr3_nt: TGTGCCAGCAGTGAAGTTTTAGGGAGGGAAGAGACCCAGTACTTC
cdr3_aa: CASSEVLGREETQYF

clone_size: -
d_call: -
j_call: TRBJ2-6
v_call: TRBV12-3/TRBV12-4
cdr3_nt: TGTGCCAGCCCTCAAGATGTGACTGGGGCCAACGTCCTGACTTTC
cdr3_aa: CASPQDVTGANVLTF

clone_size: many
d_call: -
j_call: TRBJ1-2
v_call: TRBV28
cdr3_nt: TGTGCCAGCCAGGGCTCCGCCAGCTATGGCTACACCTTC
cdr3_aa: CASQGSASYGYTF

clone_size: many
d_call: -
j_call: TRBJ1-5
v_call: TRBV6-1
cdr3_nt: TGTGCCAGCAGTGACGGGCAGCCTCGGTATAGCAATCAGCCCCAGCATTTT
cdr3_aa: CASSDGQPRYSNQPQHF

clone_size: -
d_call: -
j_call: TRBJ1-3
v_call: TRBV11-2
cdr3_nt: TGTGCCAGCGCCGAGTCCCCCTCTGGAAACACCATATATTTT
cdr3_aa: CASAESPSGNTIYF

clone_size: few
d_call: TRBD1
j_call: TRBJ2-5
v_call: TRBV19
cdr3_nt: TGTGCCAGTAGGGAGATGACAGGGCTACAAGAGACCCAGTACTTC
cdr3_aa: CASREMTGLQETQYF

clone_size: few
d_call: -
j_call: TRBJ1-2
v_call: TRBV6-1
cdr3_nt: TGTGCCAGCAGTCCCGACACAGCGCGCACAGGGAGCGGCTACACCTTC
cdr3_aa: CASSPDTARTGSGYTF

clone_size: many
d_call: TRBD2
j_call: TRBJ2-7
v_call: TRBV5-4
cdr3_nt: TGTGCCAGCAGCCAGGGACTAGCTCAATACGAGCAGTACTTC
cdr3_aa: CASSQGLAQYEQYF

clone_size: many
d_call: TRBD2
j_call: TRBJ2-3
v_call: TRBV12-5
cdr3_nt: TGTGCTAGTGGTCCGATAGCGGGACATACGCAGTATTTT
cdr3_aa: CASGPIAGHTQYF

clone_size: few
d_call: TRBD1
j_call: TRBJ2-7
v_call: TRBV9
cdr3_nt: TGTGCCAGCAGCGATGGACAGGACTCTTTTAGGGAGCAGTACTTC
cdr3_aa: CASSDGQDSFREQYF

clone_size: many
d_call: -
j_call: TRBJ2-1
v_call: TRBV20-1
cdr3_nt: TGCAGTGCTAGAGATCAACAGGGAACGGGCAATGAGCAGTTCTTC
cdr3_aa: CSARDQQGTGNEQFF

clone_size: many
d_call: -
j_call: TRBJ2-2
v_call: TRBV29-1
cdr3_nt: TGCAGCGTTTTCGGGACTCAGGACACCGGGGAGCTGTTTTTT
cdr3_aa: CSVFGTQDTGELFF

clone_size: many
d_call: TRBD1
j_call: TRBJ1-2
v_call: TRBV28
cdr3_nt: TGTGCCCTAAAACAGGGGAGGGCGGACGGCTACACCTTC
cdr3_aa: CALKQGRADGYTF

clone_size: many
d_call: -
j_call: TRBJ1-1
v_call: TRBV12-3/TRBV12-4
cdr3_nt: TGTGCCAGCGGCCCAAGGGGTATGAACACTGAAGCTTTCTTT
cdr3_aa: CASGPRGMNTEAFF

clone_size: -
d_call: -
j_call: TRBJ2-1
v_call: TRBV5-1
cdr3_nt: TGCGCCAGCAGCTTGGTTAGGCTCGCTTTGGACAATGAGCAGTTCTTC
cdr3_aa: CASSLVRLALDNEQFF

clone_size: few
d_call: -
j_call: TRBJ1-1
v_call: TRBV6-1
cdr3_nt: TGTGCCAGCAGCCCCGAACTCGGTGAAGCTTTCTTT
cdr3_aa: CASSPELGEAFF